The 8 T cell receptor beta chains below all came from one sample that was sequenced in a study of cytomegalovirus exposure and HLA in healthy donors. PCR used 60 Vbeta primers and 13 Jbeta primers. Generated by immunoSEQ multiplex PCR, the TCRdb table keeps only in-frame clones and is missing some. The table has approximately 100,000 clones, around 72% seen once. Material: PBMCs. The receptor source for this set is a male donor in good health and CMV-seropositive.

J is TRBJ1-2 and V is TRBV6-5; 7 bases line up with TRBD1. The CDR3 sequence is 12 residues long. Trimming removed 8 bases from V and 0 bases from J; junction bases left unmatched: 0. CDR1 is MNHEY and CDR2 is SVGAGI in the germline V gene. In DNA, the CDR3 is TGTGCCAGCGGGACAGCTAACTATGGCTACACCTTC. It yields the protein CASGTANYGYTF.

The chain employs TRBV7-2 and TRBJ2-5; 14 nucleotides match TRBD2. This CDR3 is built from 16 residues. Germline V gene sequence: CDR1 SGHTA, CDR2 FQGNSA. V lost 5 bases, J lost 4 bases, and 6 bases stayed unmatched. This chain's CDR3 is CASSGRLAGGRETQYF. CDR3 sequence (DNA): TGTGCCAGCAGCGGACGACTAGCGGGGGGGAGAGAGACCCAGTACTTC.

The V call is TRBV7-9, the J call TRBJ2-1, with 8 bases aligning to TRBD1. Per germline, CDR1 SEHNR and CDR2 FQNEAQ (reference sequence). This CDR3 region has 14 residues. V was pared by 4 bases and J by 6 bases, with 5 bases of the junction left unmatched. This CDR3 reads CASSWGQVGNEQFF. The CDR3, as DNA: TGTGCCAGCAGCTGGGGACAGGTGGGCAATGAGCAGTTCTTC.

The table lists this clone with a few counts. V and J are TRBV19 and TRBJ2-5; the D is unclear. From germline, CDR1 is LNHDA and CDR2 SQIVND (reference sequence). The CDR3 consists of 11 residues. V gave up 3 bases and J gave up 5 bases, with 4 bases separating them. CDR3 sequence (DNA): TGTGCCAGTAGTATCATGGAGACCCAGTACTTC. This encodes CASSIMETQYF.

This clone has a handful of counts. The CDR3 spells CASITGPGTEAFF. The CDR3 nucleotides read TGTGCCAGCATAACAGGCCCGGGCACTGAAGCTTTCTTT. The gene calls are TRBV19 and TRBJ1-1; maybe TRBD1 (5 bases). The V gene lost 9 bases and the J gene lost 4 bases, with 15 bases spanning the gap. CDR3 length equals 13 residues. Germline lookup yields CDR1 LNHDA and CDR2 SQIVND (reference sequence). Full variable domain (outside the CDR3, taken from reference TRBV19 and TRBJ1-1): DGGITQSPKYLFRKEGQNVTLSCEQNLNHDAMYWYRQDPGQGLRLIYYSQIVNDFQKGDIAEGYSVSREKKESFPLTVTSAQKNPTAFYLCASITGPGTEAFFGQGTRLTVV.

The chain couples TRBV6-1 to TRBJ2-7; a weak D match, TRBD2 (6 bases). Germline CDR1 reads MNHNS; CDR2 reads SASEGT. CDR3 length: 14 amino acids. The germline V and J ends were trimmed by 7 bases and 5 bases, with 18 bases remaining between them. In nucleotides, the CDR3 is TGTGCCAGCACTGCTTGGAGGGAAGCTGACGAGCAGTACTTC. Its protein is CASTAWREADEQYF.

The rearrangement uses TRBV11-2 and TRBJ2-1; no reliable D call. The CDR3 extends over 16 amino acids. Germline assignment: CDR1 SGHAT and CDR2 FQNNGV. Trimming stripped 1 base from V and 4 bases from J, with 14 bases between. The CDR3 protein is CASSLGAQIMYNEQFF. Here the CDR3 DNA reads TGTGCCAGCAGCTTAGGTGCTCAGATAATGTACAATGAGCAGTTCTTC.

The chain combines TRBV7-2 with TRBJ1-1; TRBD1 is a possible D gene (6 bases). The CDR3 spans 14 residues. Germline-derived CDR1 and CDR2 are SGHTA and FQGNSA. Trimming stripped 1 base from V and 4 bases from J, with 10 bases between. The CDR3 coding sequence is TGTGCCAGCAGCTTAGGCAGGGGAGCCACTGAAGCTTTCTTT. It yields the protein CASSLGRGATEAFF.